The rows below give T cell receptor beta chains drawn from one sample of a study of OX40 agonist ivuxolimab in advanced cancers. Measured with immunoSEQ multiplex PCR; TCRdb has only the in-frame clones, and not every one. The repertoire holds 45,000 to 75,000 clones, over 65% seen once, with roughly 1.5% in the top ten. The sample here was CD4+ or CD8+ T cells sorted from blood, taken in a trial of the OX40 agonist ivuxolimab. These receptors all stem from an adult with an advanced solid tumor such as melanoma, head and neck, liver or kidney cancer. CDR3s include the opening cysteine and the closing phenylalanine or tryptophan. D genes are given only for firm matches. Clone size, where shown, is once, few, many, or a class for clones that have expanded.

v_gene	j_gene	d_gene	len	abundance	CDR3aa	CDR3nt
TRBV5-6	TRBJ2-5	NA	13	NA	CASSPPGAETQYF	TGTGCCAGCAGCCCACCAGGGGCAGAGACCCAGTACTTC
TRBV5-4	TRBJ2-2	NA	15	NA	CASSLYLGSTGELFF	TGTGCCAGCAGCTTGTATCTAGGGTCGACCGGGGAGCTGTTTTTT
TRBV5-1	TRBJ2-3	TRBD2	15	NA	CASSTGLAGTDTQYF	TGCGCCAGCAGCACGGGACTAGCGGGGACAGATACGCAGTATTTT
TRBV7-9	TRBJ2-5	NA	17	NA	CASSLIVGLLFQETQYF	TGTGCCAGCAGCTTAATTGTAGGGTTGTTGTTTCAAGAGACCCAGTACTTC
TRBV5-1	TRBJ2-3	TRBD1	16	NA	CASSHAETGITDTQYF	TGCGCCAGCAGCCATGCCGAGACAGGGATCACAGATACGCAGTATTTT
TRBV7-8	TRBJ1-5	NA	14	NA	CASSLRSGNQPQHF	TGTGCCAGCAGCCTAAGGTCAGGAAATCAGCCCCAGCATTTT
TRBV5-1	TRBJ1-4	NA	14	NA	CASSPLGRGEKLFF	TGCGCCAGCAGCCCCTTAGGTAGGGGCGAAAAACTGTTTTTT
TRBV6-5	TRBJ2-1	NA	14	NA	CASRSSLDYNEQFF	TGTGCCAGCAGATCTAGCTTGGATTACAATGAGCAGTTCTTC
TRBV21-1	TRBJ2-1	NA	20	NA	CASSKGAEALLAVSYNEQFF	TGTGCCAGCAGCAAAGGTGCGGAGGCCCTGCTGGCGGTCTCCTACAATGAGCAGTTCTTC
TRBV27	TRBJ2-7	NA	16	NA	CASSLLGAARGYEQYF	TGTGCCAGCAGTTTACTCGGGGCAGCTAGAGGCTACGAGCAGTACTTC
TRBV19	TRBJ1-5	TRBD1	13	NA	CASSANRGQPQHF	TGTGCCAGTAGTGCCAACAGGGGTCAGCCCCAGCATTTT
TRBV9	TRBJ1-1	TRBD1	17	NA	CASSVRDRGQRNTEAFF	TGTGCCAGCAGCGTTCGGGACAGGGGGCAGAGGAACACTGAAGCTTTCTTT
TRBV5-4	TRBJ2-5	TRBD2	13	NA	CASSVAGVETQYF	TGTGCCAGCAGCGTAGCGGGAGTTGAGACCCAGTACTTC
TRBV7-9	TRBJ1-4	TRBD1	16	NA	CASSPGTGATNEKLFF	TGTGCCAGCAGCCCTGGGACAGGAGCAACTAATGAAAAACTGTTTTTT
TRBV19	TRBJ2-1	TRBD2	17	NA	CASSPELTSGGYNEQFF	TGTGCCAGTAGTCCAGAGCTTACTAGCGGTGGATACAATGAGCAGTTCTTC
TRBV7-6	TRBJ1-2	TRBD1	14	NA	CASSNRDRDYGYTF	TGTGCCAGCAGCAACCGGGACAGGGACTATGGCTACACCTTC
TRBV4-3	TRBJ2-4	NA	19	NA	CASSQEAWGAGLAKNIQYF	TGCGCCAGCAGCCAAGAGGCTTGGGGAGCGGGCCTAGCCAAAAACATTCAGTACTTC
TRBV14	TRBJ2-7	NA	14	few	CASSQFRGSYEQYF	TGTGCCAGCAGCCAATTTCGTGGCTCTTACGAGCAGTACTTC
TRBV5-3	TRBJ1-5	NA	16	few	CARSLLPLYSNQPQHF	TGTGCCAGAAGCTTGTTACCTCTTTATAGCAATCAGCCCCAGCATTTT
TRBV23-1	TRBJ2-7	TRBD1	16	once	CASSQSGTGKAYEQYF	TGCGCCAGCAGTCAATCTGGGACAGGGAAGGCCTACGAGCAGTACTTC